The 28 T cell receptor beta chains below were found in one sample sequenced in a study of cytomegalovirus exposure and HLA in healthy donors. PCR employed 60 Vbeta and 13 Jbeta primers. Profiling relied on immunoSEQ multiplex PCR, and the TCRdb table lists in-frame clones only, not all of them. The sample lists 140,000 to 150,000 clones; roughly 80% were seen once. Specimen: PBMCs. Source of these receptors: a female donor in good health and CMV-seronegative.

V and J are TRBV7-9 and TRBJ1-1, with a possible D match to TRBD1 (5 bases). Germline loops: CDR1 SEHNR, CDR2 FQNEAQ (reference sequence). There are 13 residues in the CDR3. V lost 5 bases, J lost 6 bases, and 13 bases lay in between. CDR3 region: CASSPLGGAEAFF. CDR3 nucleotide sequence: TGTGCCAGCAGCCCGCTGGGGGGAGCTGAAGCTTTCTTT.

V is TRBV10-3 and J is TRBJ1-2; D is unclear. V shed 6 bases and J shed 2 bases, with 7 bases lying between them. Germline V gene lookup returns CDR1 ENHRY and CDR2 SYGVKD. This CDR3 has 12 residues. CDR3 in DNA: TGTGCCATCAGACAGAGCAACTATGGCTACACCTTC. This gives the protein CAIRQSNYGYTF.

The chain carries TRBV28 and TRBJ1-4, with TRBD1 identical over 7 bases. Per germline, CDR1 MDHEN and CDR2 SYDVKM. This CDR3 comprises 15 residues. J was trimmed by 11 bases and V by 2 bases; bases with no gene match: 11. CDR3 region: CASSLAQGRGGKLFF. The CDR3 DNA reads TGTGCCAGCAGTTTAGCACAGGGGAGAGGGGGGAAACTGTTTTTT.

The V and J genes are TRBV18 and TRBJ1-3, with D perhaps TRBD1 (5 bases). Between the trimmed V and J ends, which lost 3 bases and 2 bases, there was a span of 11 bases. The CDR3 spans 15 residues. Germline lookup yields CDR1 KGHSH and CDR2 LQKENI. The CDR3 bases are TGTGCCAGCTCACCCACCCCAGGGCCTGGAAACACCATATATTTT. Translating gives CASSPTPGPGNTIYF.

The gene calls are TRBV5-1 and TRBJ2-5, with TRBD2 identical over 10 bases. J was trimmed by 2 bases and V by 1 base; bases with no gene match: 2. The CDR3 is 15 amino acids. The germline gives CDR1 SGHRS, CDR2 YFSETQ. CDR3 nucleotides: TGCGCCAGCAGCTTGACAGCGGGAGGGCAAGAGACCCAGTACTTC. Encoded protein: CASSLTAGGQETQYF.

This chain joins TRBV10-3 and TRBJ2-7, with D perhaps TRBD2 (5 bases). Trimming shortened V by 3 bases and J by 0 bases, and 9 bases separated the two germline ends. Germline assignment: CDR1 ENHRY and CDR2 SYGVKD. This CDR3 is built from 14 residues. The CDR3 reads CAISESGNSYEQYF. The CDR3 DNA follows: TGTGCCATCAGTGAATCCGGGAACTCCTACGAGCAGTACTTC.

CDR3 loop: CASSGDRGHEQFF. CDR3 DNA: TGTGCCAGCAGTGGTGACAGGGGCCATGAGCAGTTCTTC. The chain is built from TRBV6-1 and TRBJ2-1, with 8 bases matching TRBD1. J was trimmed by 8 bases and V by 4 bases; bases with no gene match: 4. The CDR3 runs to 13 residues. Looked up from germline, CDR1 is MNHNS and CDR2 is SASEGT.

The V gene is TRBV11-2, the J gene TRBJ2-7; 8 bases line up with TRBD2. Germline CDR1 SGHAT, CDR2 FQNNGV. Germline trimming cut 5 bases from V and 0 bases from J; bases unmatched to any gene: 12. The CDR3 loop spans 17 amino acids. The CDR3 reads CASSRAWDLAGSYEQYF. CDR3 DNA: TGTGCCAGCAGCCGGGCATGGGACCTAGCGGGCTCCTACGAGCAGTACTTC.

This chain uses TRBV5-4 with TRBJ1-2; D possibly corresponds to TRBD1 (5 bases). This CDR3 region has 14 residues. Germline V gene sequence: CDR1 SGHNT, CDR2 YYREEE (reference sequence). The germline V and J ends were trimmed by 4 bases and 4 bases, with 14 bases remaining between them. The CDR3: CASSEAGGFYGYTF. The CDR3 coding sequence is TGTGCCAGCAGCGAAGCGGGGGGGTTCTATGGCTACACCTTC.

V is TRBV9 and J is TRBJ1-4; D is possibly TRBD1 (5 bases). Germline V lookup: CDR1 SGDLS, CDR2 YYNGEE. The CDR3 has 15 residues. V was trimmed by 7 bases and J by 8 bases, leaving 21 bases between them. The CDR3 region is CASGPQGRLGEKLFF. The CDR3, as DNA: TGTGCCAGCGGCCCTCAGGGTAGACTAGGCGAAAAACTGTTTTTT.

J is TRBJ2-1 and V is TRBV27; 9 nucleotides agree with TRBD1. The junction had 4 bases not matched to a gene; V was cut back by 1 base and J by 3 bases. The CDR3 runs 16 residues. Germline assignment: CDR1 MNHEY and CDR2 SMNVEV (reference sequence). The CDR3 region is CASSLLRQGVYNEQFF. The CDR3 region has the DNA TGTGCCAGCAGTTTATTGAGACAGGGGGTCTACAATGAGCAGTTCTTC.

V and J are TRBV6-5 and TRBJ2-5, with a weak D call TRBD2 (6 bases). Per germline, CDR1 MNHEY and CDR2 SVGAGI. V lost 8 bases and J lost 1, with 14 bases in between. The CDR3 is made up of 14 amino acids. The CDR3 sequence: CASLMRRAQETQYF. CDR3 DNA sequence: TGTGCCAGCCTAATGAGGAGGGCCCAAGAGACCCAGTACTTC.

The V call is TRBV9, the J call TRBJ2-2; 7 bases are shared with TRBD1. V gave up 0 bases and J gave up 4 bases; unmatched junction bases: 15. The CDR3 runs to 19 residues. Germline V gene lookup returns CDR1 SGDLS and CDR2 YYNGEE. The CDR3 DNA reads TGTGCCAGCAGCGTAGCCGGGACAGAGATTTGGTTTGGCACCGGGGAGCTGTTTTTT. Protein: CASSVAGTEIWFGTGELFF. The complete variable domain, with remaining parts taken from reference TRBV9 and TRBJ2-2, reads DSGVTQTPKHLITATGQRVTLRCSPRSGDLSVYWYQQSLDQGLQFLIQYYNGEERAKGNILERFSAQQFPDLHSELNLSSLELGDSALYFCASSVAGTEIWFGTGELFFGEGSRLTVL.

CDR3 nucleotide sequence: TGTGCCAGCAGCTTAGCGGGTGCGGGGGAATCTGGCTACACCTTC. Its translation: CASSLAGAGESGYTF. The V and J genes are TRBV7-8 and TRBJ1-2, with D possibly TRBD1 on 5 matching bases. The germline V and J ends were trimmed by 0 bases and 7 bases, with 15 bases remaining between them. The CDR3 is 15 residues long. Germline CDR1 SGHVS, CDR2 FQNEAQ.

The chain uses TRBV28 and TRBJ2-7; possibly TRBD1 for D (6 bases). CDR1 MDHEN and CDR2 SYDVKM come from the germline V gene. The ends were cut back, 2 bases at V and 5 bases at J, with 7 bases in the middle. The CDR3 sequence is 12 residues long. The CDR3, as DNA: TGTGCCAGCAGTTTAAGGGGGAACGAGCAGTACTTC. Translated: CASSLRGNEQYF.

This rearrangement joins TRBV4-3 to TRBJ1-5; a weak D match, TRBD1 (5 bases). V was trimmed by 0 bases and J by 5 bases, leaving 11 bases between them. The germline V gene has CDR1 LGHNA and CDR2 YSLEER. This CDR3 is built from 15 residues. The CDR3 coding sequence is TGCGCCAGCAGCCAAGATATAAGGGGCGATCAGCCCCAGCATTTT. This gives the protein CASSQDIRGDQPQHF.

This clone has more than one count but fewer than ten. The chain recombines TRBV7-9 with TRBJ1-2, with TRBD1 identical over 7 bases. Germline V gene lookup returns CDR1 SEHNR and CDR2 FQNEAQ (reference sequence). This CDR3 region has 16 residues. The V gene end was trimmed by 5 bases and the J gene end by 6 bases; junction bases not matched to a gene: 15. CDR3 region: CASSAGSGQLWDGYTF. CDR3 sequence (DNA): TGTGCCAGCAGCGCAGGATCGGGACAGCTGTGGGATGGCTACACCTTC.

CDR3 sequence: CASSFTGDEQYF. CDR3 sequence (DNA): TGCGCCAGCAGCTTCACAGGGGACGAGCAGTACTTC. V and J are TRBV5-1 and TRBJ2-7, with 7 bases identical to TRBD1. CDR1 and CDR2 from the germline V gene are SGHRS and YFSETQ. After removal of 2 bases from V and 5 bases from J, the junction contained 1 base not matched to a gene. The CDR3 runs to 12 residues.

This rearrangement joins TRBV2 to TRBJ1-1; no definite D call. This CDR3 contains 11 residues. Trimming shortened V by 6 bases and J by 1 base, and 3 bases separated the two germline ends. Germline V lookup: CDR1 SNHLY, CDR2 FYNNEI. CDR3 region: CASRANTEAFF. The DNA for the CDR3 is TGTGCCAGCAGGGCGAACACTGAAGCTTTCTTT.

This chain joins TRBV15 and TRBJ2-2; the D gene is possibly TRBD1 (6 bases). Trimming removed 0 bases at V and 5 bases at J, with 10 bases between. Germline loops: CDR1 LNHNV, CDR2 YYDKDF (reference sequence). The CDR3 consists of 15 residues. The CDR3 spells CATSREGAGTGELFF. The CDR3 nucleotides read TGTGCCACCAGCAGAGAGGGGGCCGGAACCGGGGAGCTGTTTTTT.

The J gene is TRBJ1-1, the V gene TRBV18; TRBD1 aligns across 8 bases. This CDR3 has 17 residues. Germline loops: CDR1 KGHSH, CDR2 LQKENI. Germline trimming cut 1 base from V and 3 bases from J; bases unmatched to any gene: 10. The CDR3 sequence is CASSPLARTGLYTEAFF. The CDR3 DNA reads as TGTGCCAGCTCACCACTCGCTCGGACAGGGCTCTACACTGAAGCTTTCTTT. The full variable domain, rest sourced from reference TRBV18 and TRBJ1-1, is NAGVMQNPRHLVRRRGQEARLRCSPMKGHSHVYWYRQLPEEGLKFMVYLQKENIIDESGMPKERFSAEFPKEGPSILRIQQVVRGDSAAYFCASSPLARTGLYTEAFFGQGTRLTVV.

This clone was seen a single time. The chain combines TRBV18 with TRBJ1-2; 8 nucleotides match TRBD1. The CDR3 covers 14 residues. After removal of 3 bases from V and 2 bases from J, the junction contained 2 bases not matched to a gene. Germline V gene lookup returns CDR1 KGHSH and CDR2 LQKENI. DNA of the CDR3: TGTGCCAGCTCACCCCGGACAGGGAACTATGGCTACACCTTC. Its translation is CASSPRTGNYGYTF.

The chain uses TRBV5-1 and TRBJ1-1; D is uncertain. There are 12 residues in the CDR3. Germline assignment: CDR1 SGHRS and CDR2 YFSETQ. V was pared by 5 bases and J by 2 bases, with 7 bases between. CDR3 sequence (DNA): TGCGCCAGCAGTTCTGTAAACACTGAAGCTTTCTTT. It translates to CASSSVNTEAFF.

This clone was counted a few times. The rearrangement joins TRBV18 to TRBJ1-2, with D possibly being TRBD1 (5 bases). The germline V gene encodes CDR1 KGHSH and CDR2 LQKENI. V was shortened by 2 bases and J by 2 bases, with 12 bases between the two germline ends. This CDR3 is built from 15 residues. The CDR3 nucleotides read TGTGCCAGCTCACCAAGCGGGCAGGGCAACTATGGCTACACCTTC. It translates to CASSPSGQGNYGYTF.

The chain links TRBV27 to TRBJ1-5; D ambiguous. Trimming pared 6 bases from V and 1 base from J, leaving 7 bases between. Germline V gives CDR1 MNHEY, CDR2 SMNVEV (reference sequence). The length of the CDR3 is 13 residues. The CDR3 DNA reads as TGTGCCAGCAGGAGGTTAAGCAATCAGCCCCAGCATTTT. Protein product: CASRRLSNQPQHF.

The CDR3 region is CAIRDHRGAQETQYF. The CDR3 nucleotides are TGTGCCATCAGAGACCACAGGGGGGCTCAAGAGACCCAGTACTTC. The chain is built from TRBV10-3 and TRBJ2-5; TRBD1 matches at 8 bases. V trimming: 6 bases; J trimming: 2 bases; junction bases outside the gene matches: 8. This CDR3 is built from 15 residues. In germline, CDR1 is ENHRY, CDR2 SYGVKD.

V is TRBV4-1 and J is TRBJ2-6; D not resolved. CDR1 is MGHRA, CDR2 YSYEKL, per germline. Trimming cost V 1 base and J 0 bases, with 13 bases left between them. The length of the CDR3 is 18 residues. The CDR3 sequence is CASSQGGAQSSGANVLTF. The CDR3 DNA reads as TGCGCCAGCAGCCAAGGCGGTGCTCAGTCCTCTGGGGCCAACGTCCTGACTTTC.

V gene TRBV10-3 combines with J gene TRBJ2-2; TRBD1 agrees at 12 bases. Germline V gene data show CDR1 as ENHRY and CDR2 as SYGVKD. The V gene end was trimmed by 2 bases and the J gene end by 7 bases; junction bases not matched to a gene: 5. The CDR3 is 16 residues long. Written as DNA, the CDR3 is TGTGCCATCAGTGAGACTCGGGACAGGGGGCGCGGGGAGCTGTTTTTT. Translating gives CAISETRDRGRGELFF.